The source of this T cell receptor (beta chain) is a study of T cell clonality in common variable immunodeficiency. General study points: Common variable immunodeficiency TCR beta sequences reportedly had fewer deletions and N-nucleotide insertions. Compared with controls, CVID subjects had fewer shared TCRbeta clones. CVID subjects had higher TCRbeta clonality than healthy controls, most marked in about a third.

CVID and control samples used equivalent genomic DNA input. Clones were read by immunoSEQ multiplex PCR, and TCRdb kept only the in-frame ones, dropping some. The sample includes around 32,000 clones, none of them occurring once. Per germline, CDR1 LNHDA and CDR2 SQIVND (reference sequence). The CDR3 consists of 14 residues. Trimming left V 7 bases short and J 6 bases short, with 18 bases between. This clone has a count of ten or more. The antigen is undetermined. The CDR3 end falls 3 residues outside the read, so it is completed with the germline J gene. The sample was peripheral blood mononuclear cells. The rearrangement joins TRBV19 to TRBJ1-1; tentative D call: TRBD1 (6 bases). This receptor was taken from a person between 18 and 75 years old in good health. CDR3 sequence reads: CASIKETGSSEAFF. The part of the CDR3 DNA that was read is TGTGCCAGTATCAAGGAGACAGGATCTTCTGAA.